These 22 T cell receptor beta chains share one sample of origin, sequenced in a study of T-cell memory formation after mild COVID-19. In TCRdb, the 5' RACE reads were re-called with MiXCR into one record per CDR3 protein. Of about 340,000 distinct CDR3 sequences in the sample, about a sixth are singletons; the top ten hold 20% to 25%. Sequencing input: PBMCs or a T cell subset sorted from them (not recorded which). The receptors shown here come from a man younger than 35 who had mild COVID-19 (a few samples of this study predate the infection). Cell type and time point are not known.

This clonotype turned up a few times. The chain joins TRBV29-1 to TRBJ2-3; 12 bases are a match to TRBD2. CDR3 length equals 19 residues. Germline CDR1 and CDR2: SQVTM and ANQGSEA. The V gene end was trimmed by 3 bases and the J gene end by 0 bases; junction bases not matched to a gene: 13. The CDR3 nucleotides read TGCAGCGTTGAGACCCTAGCGGGGGGGCCTTTCCCCAGCACAGATACGCAGTATTTT. This sequence encodes CSVETLAGGPFPSTDTQYF.

This clonotype was counted many times. The V call is TRBV7-9, the J call TRBJ1-1; D unclear. The CDR3 runs to 15 residues. Germline CDR1 and CDR2: SEHNR and FQNEAQ (reference sequence). With 1 base removed from V and 4 bases from J, the gap between germline ends came to 13 bases. Here the CDR3 DNA reads TGTGCCAGCAGCTTAGTGTCCGGGAGTACCACTGAAGCTTTCTTT. It is translated as CASSLVSGSTTEAFF.

The chain links TRBV7-8 to TRBJ1-4, with 10 bases fitting TRBD1. Germline V CDR1 and CDR2: SGHVS, FQNEAQ. The CDR3 sequence is 18 residues long. The V segment lost 6 bases and the J segment 7 bases; nucleotides outside the gene matches: 17. CDR3 in DNA: TGTGCCAGCAGTTCTACGACCGACCCGGGACAGGGGAGTGAAAAACTGTTTTTT. It codes for CASSSTTDPGQGSEKLFF. Complete variable domain (other parts from reference TRBV7-8 and TRBJ1-4): GAGVSQSPRYKVAKRGQDVALRCDPISGHVSLFWYQQALGQGPEFLTYFQNEAQLDKSGLPSDRFFAERPEGSVSTLKIQRTQQEDSAVYLCASSSTTDPGQGSEKLFFGSGTQLSVL.

The gene calls are TRBV7-9 and TRBJ2-5; D might be TRBD2 (5 bases). The length of the CDR3 is 15 residues. In germline, CDR1 is SEHNR, CDR2 FQNEAQ (reference sequence). V was pared by 5 bases and J by 2 bases, with 15 bases between. CDR3 coding DNA: TGTGCCAGCAGCCCGACCGAGACTACGCAAGAGACCCAGTACTTC. Amino acids: CASSPTETTQETQYF.

This clonotype was found many times. This chain links TRBV12-3 or TRBV12-4 with TRBJ2-3, with 10 bases matching TRBD1. The CDR3 loop spans 13 amino acids. The J segment lost 6 bases and the V segment lost 7 bases, leaving 4 bases of the junction unmatched. The CDR3 bases are TGTGCCAGCACCAAGGGACAGGGGGATACGCAGTATTTT. It yields the protein CASTKGQGDTQYF.

In its sample, this clonotype was seen a few times. The genes are TRBV10-3 and TRBJ1-2, with D tentatively TRBD1 (5 bases). In germline, CDR1 is ENHRY, CDR2 SYGVKD. V lost 11 bases and J lost 5, with 15 bases in between. The CDR3 totals 12 residues. The CDR3: CASRGVAYGYTF. CDR3 nucleotide sequence: TGTGCCTCCCGAGGGGTAGCATATGGCTACACCTTC.

J is TRBJ2-1 and V is TRBV6-2 or TRBV6-3, with 10 nucleotides matching TRBD1. This CDR3 comprises 14 residues. V lost 6 bases and J lost 8; bases outside the gene matches: 7. Germline V lookup: CDR1 MNHEY, CDR2 SVGEGT. The chain's CDR3 is CASSHGQGGHEQFF. The CDR3 DNA sequence: TGTGCCAGCAGCCATGGACAGGGGGGTCATGAGCAGTTCTTC.

This clonotype was picked up a small number of times. The chain uses TRBV15 and TRBJ1-5; D is unresolved. Germline CDR1 and CDR2: LNHNV and YYDKDF (reference sequence). Trimming cost V 0 bases and J 6 bases, with 15 bases left between them. This CDR3 is 16 amino acids long. The CDR3 DNA is TGTGCCACCAGCAGAGATCAAGAAGTCTTAGGTCAGCCCCAGCATTTT. It specifies CATSRDQEVLGQPQHF.

This clonotype was detected a few times. The chain recombines TRBV7-8 with TRBJ2-1; D could derive from TRBD1 or TRBD2 (7 bases each). The CDR3 runs 15 residues. Germline lookup yields CDR1 SGHVS and CDR2 FQNEAQ. V was shortened by 9 bases and J by 2 bases, with 17 bases between the two germline ends. The CDR3 DNA follows: TGTGCCAGTCGACCCAGGGGGGGAGCCTACAATGAGCAGTTCTTC. It codes for CASRPRGGAYNEQFF.

This clonotype was counted many times. This chain joins TRBV7-3 and TRBJ2-1; 12 bases fit TRBD2. The J segment lost 9 bases and the V segment lost 2 bases, leaving 11 bases of the junction unmatched. The length of the CDR3 is 17 residues. CDR1 is SGHTA, CDR2 FQGTGA, per germline. CDR3 residues: CASSLHSGLAGTGEQFF. The DNA of the CDR3 is TGTGCCAGCAGCTTACATAGCGGACTAGCGGGGACGGGTGAGCAGTTCTTC.

This clonotype occurred a few times. The chain links TRBV20-1 to TRBJ2-3, with TRBD2 matching over 13 bases. Germline trimming cut 6 bases from V and 5 bases from J; bases unmatched to any gene: 8. The CDR3 runs 15 residues. CDR1 is DFQATT and CDR2 is SNEGSKA in the germline V gene (reference sequence). The CDR3 here is CSAWTSGGIRDTQYF. CDR3 nucleotide sequence: TGCAGTGCGTGGACTAGCGGGGGAATACGAGATACGCAGTATTTT.

This clonotype was detected only a few times. The chain uses TRBV6-5 and TRBJ2-1; 11 bases are a match to TRBD1. The V segment lost 0 bases and the J segment 6 bases; nucleotides outside the gene matches: 1. Germline CDR1 MNHEY, CDR2 SVGAGI. The CDR3 contains 15 residues. The CDR3 DNA is TGTGCCAGCAGTTACTCGGACAGGGGGCCCAATGAGCAGTTCTTC. The encoded protein is CASSYSDRGPNEQFF.

V and J are TRBV20-1 and TRBJ2-3; TRBD2 aligns across 9 bases. Per germline, CDR1 DFQATT and CDR2 SNEGSKA (reference sequence). Trimming cost V 7 bases and J 4 bases; bases outside gene matches: 9. The CDR3 runs 14 residues. The CDR3 sequence is CSVEGGGAADTQYF. As DNA, the CDR3 is TGCAGTGTCGAGGGCGGGGGGGCGGCAGATACGCAGTATTTT.

As DNA, the CDR3 is TGCAGCGTTGCCCTGGGACACCAGAACACTGAAGCTTTCTTT. It encodes CSVALGHQNTEAFF. The chain carries TRBV29-1 and TRBJ1-1; D is possibly TRBD1 (6 bases). Germline V gene sequence: CDR1 SQVTM, CDR2 ANQGSEA. V lost 4 bases and J lost 1, with 13 bases in between. The CDR3 contains 14 residues.

This clonotype was detected many times. Here the CDR3 reads CASRGQLLYEQYF. The CDR3 bases are TGTGCCAGCAGGGGACAACTACTCTACGAGCAGTACTTC. The rearrangement joins TRBV6-1 to TRBJ2-7, with TRBD1 as a possible D gene (6 bases). CDR1 and CDR2 from the germline V gene are MNHNS and SASEGT. Trimming shortened V by 6 bases and J by 3 bases, and 12 bases separated the two germline ends. CDR3 size: 13 residues.

The J gene is TRBJ1-1, the V gene TRBV7-2, with D maybe TRBD1 (6 bases). The CDR3 runs 14 residues. Germline V gene data show CDR1 as SGHTA and CDR2 as FQGNSA. Trimming stripped 4 bases from V and 11 bases from J, with 20 bases between. CDR3 DNA sequence: TGTGCCAGCAGCTGGACCACAGGGAGTGGACTGGCTTTCTTT. Protein sequence: CASSWTTGSGLAFF.

The CDR3 DNA sequence: TGTGCCAGTTATACCGGGACATCCGGCTACAATGAGCAGTTCTTC. This sequence encodes CASYTGTSGYNEQFF. The chain joins TRBV6-1 to TRBJ2-1; D might be TRBD1 (6 bases). CDR1 and CDR2 from the germline V gene are MNHNS and SASEGT. This CDR3 is built from 15 residues. Trimming removed 9 bases at V and 3 bases at J, with 18 bases between.

This clonotype was found a few times. CDR3 sequence reads: CASSQDSSHGLNTDTQYF. The CDR3 DNA follows: TGCGCCAGCAGCCAAGACTCGAGCCACGGACTAAACACAGATACGCAGTATTTT. The V call is TRBV4-1, the J call TRBJ2-3; D is possibly TRBD2 (6 bases). The V end was cut by 0 bases, the J end by 2 bases, with 18 bases between. Germline loops: CDR1 MGHRA, CDR2 YSYEKL. The CDR3 runs to 18 residues.

This clonotype was counted between two and nine times. The rearrangement links TRBV18 to TRBJ1-1, with D uncertain. The ends were cut back, 2 bases at V and 8 bases at J, with 6 bases in the middle. The CDR3 is made up of 11 amino acids. Germline V gives CDR1 KGHSH, CDR2 LQKENI. DNA of the CDR3: TGTGCCAGCTCACCAGGAGCAGAAGCTTTCTTT. Translation: CASSPGAEAFF.

CDR3 protein: CASSLQVSQPQHF. Here the CDR3 DNA reads TGTGCCAGTAGCCTACAGGTATCGCAGCCCCAGCATTTT. The chain joins TRBV19 to TRBJ1-5; D is possibly TRBD1 (5 bases). The CDR3 consists of 13 residues. Germline V gene lookup returns CDR1 LNHDA and CDR2 SQIVND (reference sequence). The V end lost 6 bases, the J end lost 7 bases, and 13 bases lay between the germline ends.

This clonotype has a handful of counts. The chain carries TRBV11-3 and TRBJ2-1, with 12 nucleotides matching TRBD2. Germline CDR1 SGHNT, CDR2 YENEEA. V shed 5 bases and J 7 bases; nucleotides not matched to a gene: 6. The CDR3 length is 15 residues. The CDR3 nucleotides read TGTGCCAGCAGCCCCGGGACTAGCGGGTGGAATGAGCAGTTCTTC. It yields the protein CASSPGTSGWNEQFF.

The chain uses TRBV3-1 and TRBJ1-3; 7 nucleotides line up with TRBD1. CDR1 LGHDT and CDR2 YNNKEL come from the germline V gene (reference sequence). This CDR3 comprises 16 residues. Losses at the gene ends were 4 bases for V and 2 bases for J; bases not matched to a gene: 8. The CDR3 is CASSLLHDRAGNTIYF. The CDR3 region has the DNA TGTGCCAGCAGCCTCCTCCACGACAGGGCTGGAAACACCATATATTTT. The full variable domain, rest sourced from reference TRBV3-1 and TRBJ1-3, is DTAVSQTPKYLVTQMGNDKSIKCEQNLGHDTMYWYKQDSKKFLKIMFSYNNKELIINETVPNRFSPKSPDKAHLNLHINSLELGDSAVYFCASSLLHDRAGNTIYFGEGSWLTVV.